The 28 T cell receptor beta chains below were found in one sample sequenced in a study of patients and donors after allogeneic stem cell transplantation. TCRdb reanalysed the RT-PCR reads using MiXCR and keeps one entry per CDR3 protein. Here the sample spans about a million distinct CDR3 sequences, 15% to 20% being singletons. Source material: blood, either unsorted or a sorted T cell fraction (not recorded which). Receptors originate from a human donor who was either an allogeneic HSCT recipient or a stem cell or donor lymphocyte infusion donor (not recorded which). It is not recorded whose cells these are; they may come from a transplant donor.

In its sample, this clonotype was seen many times. The genes are TRBV5-1 and TRBJ2-5; no reliable D call. This CDR3 contains 14 residues. CDR1 is SGHRS, CDR2 YFSETQ, per germline. Trimming cost V 0 bases and J 3 bases, with 9 bases left between them. CDR3 region: CASSLVGREETQYF. CDR3 coding DNA: TGCGCCAGCAGCTTGGTGGGTAGAGAAGAGACCCAGTACTTC.

The CDR3 spells CASSTDSDNEQFF. The CDR3 DNA reads TGTGCCAGCAGCACGGACAGCGACAATGAGCAGTTCTTC. The V and J genes are TRBV9 and TRBJ2-1; TRBD1 might be the D (6 bases). CDR3 size: 13 residues. The V end lost 4 bases, the J end lost 5 bases, and 10 bases lay between the germline ends. Germline V gene sequence: CDR1 SGDLS, CDR2 YYNGEE.

This rearrangement joins TRBV6-5 to TRBJ1-6; a weak D match, TRBD1 (6 bases). This CDR3 spans 17 amino acids. CDR1 and CDR2 (germline): MNHEY, SVGAGI. Trimming cost V 4 bases and J 6 bases, with 19 bases left between them. The DNA of the CDR3 is TGTGCCAGCAGTTCAATAACCTCCGGGACAACTAATTCACCCCTCCACTTT. It translates to CASSSITSGTTNSPLHF.

V usage is TRBV6-2 or TRBV6-3 and J usage is TRBJ1-5; D is uncertain. Germline V CDR1 and CDR2: MNHEY, SVGEGT. Trimming cost V 5 bases and J 8 bases, with 7 bases left between them. The length of the CDR3 is 11 residues. The chain's CDR3 is CASSDPEPQHF. In nucleotides, the CDR3 is TGTGCCAGCAGTGACCCAGAGCCCCAGCATTTT.

The V gene is TRBV25-1, the J gene TRBJ2-3, with 8 bases fitting TRBD2. With V trimmed by 6 bases and J by 1 base, 6 bases remained unmatched. The CDR3 consists of 15 residues. The germline V gene has CDR1 MGHDK and CDR2 SYGVNS. Written as DNA, the CDR3 is TGTGCCAGCAGAGTAGCGGGGTTGGGCACAGATACGCAGTATTTT. Encoded protein: CASRVAGLGTDTQYF. Full variable domain (outside the CDR3, taken from reference TRBV25-1 and TRBJ2-3): EADIYQTPRYLVIGTGKKITLECSQTMGHDKMYWYQQDPGMELHLIHYSYGVNSTEKGDLSSESTVSRIRTEHFPLTLESARPSHTSQYLCASRVAGLGTDTQYFGPGTRLTVL.

This clonotype was seen at least ten times. This chain connects TRBV7-3 to TRBJ2-3; weak D call: TRBD2 (6 bases). Germline CDR1 reads SGHTA; CDR2 reads FQGTGA. The CDR3 contains 16 residues. V was pared by 2 bases and J by 0 bases, with 12 bases between. CDR3 nucleotide sequence: TGTGCCAGCAGCTTATCACGACTAGTAAGCACAGATACGCAGTATTTT. Its protein is CASSLSRLVSTDTQYF.

This chain connects TRBV7-6 to TRBJ2-1; D possibly corresponds to TRBD1 (5 bases). The CDR3 has 18 amino acids. V lost 4 bases and J 0 bases, leaving 19 bases between the germline ends. The germline V gene encodes CDR1 SGHVS and CDR2 FNYEAQ. DNA of the CDR3: TGTGCCAGCAGCTCACTAAGGGGTTCTACGAGCTCCTACAATGAGCAGTTCTTC. It specifies CASSSLRGSTSSYNEQFF.

This clonotype showed up just a few times. The rearrangement uses TRBV6-5 and TRBJ2-3, with 9 bases fitting TRBD2. Germline V CDR1 and CDR2: MNHEY, SVGAGI. This CDR3 region has 16 residues. Unmatched junction bases numbered 13, after V lost 0 bases and J lost 12 bases. CDR3 sequence (DNA): TGTGCCAGCAGTTACTCTTGGCGGGGGGGCTCCCATCCCCAGTATTTT. Its translation: CASSYSWRGGSHPQYF.

This clonotype was seen only a few times. The J gene is TRBJ2-1, the V gene TRBV20-1; D is perhaps TRBD1 (6 bases). Germline assignment: CDR1 DFQATT and CDR2 SNEGSKA (reference sequence). The CDR3 extends over 15 amino acids. Trimming removed 1 base at V and 0 bases at J, with 10 bases between. The CDR3 coding sequence is TGCAGTGCTAGAGGACAGACAGGCTCCTACAATGAGCAGTTCTTC. Protein product: CSARGQTGSYNEQFF.

This clonotype was found a few times. The chain employs TRBV20-1 and TRBJ2-7; the D is unclear. Trimming removed 1 base from V and 6 bases from J, with 4 bases in between. The CDR3 length is 10 residues. Germline V gives CDR1 DFQATT, CDR2 SNEGSKA (reference sequence). The CDR3 loop reads CSARVIEQYF. The CDR3 nucleotides read TGCAGTGCTAGAGTAATCGAGCAGTACTTC.

The CDR3 DNA reads TGTGCCAGCAGCCAACAGACTAGCGGGGGGCCTCGCGAGCAGTACTTC. It specifies CASSQQTSGGPREQYF. The V gene is TRBV3-1, the J gene TRBJ2-7; 13 bases agree with TRBD2. Germline lookup yields CDR1 LGHDT and CDR2 YNNKEL (reference sequence). This CDR3 region has 16 residues. The J segment lost 6 bases and the V segment lost 2 bases, leaving 7 bases of the junction unmatched.

This clonotype was seen only a few times. This chain joins TRBV29-1 and TRBJ1-1; the D gene is possibly TRBD1 (5 bases). Germline CDR1 reads SQVTM; CDR2 reads ANQGSEA. The CDR3 spans 16 residues. Trimming left V 0 bases short and J 8 bases short, with 22 bases between. The chain's CDR3 is CSVEDPGRAALTEAFF. The CDR3 DNA reads TGCAGCGTTGAAGATCCAGGGAGGGCGGCCCTCACCGAAGCTTTCTTT. The full variable domain, with the rest looked up from reference TRBV29-1 and TRBJ1-1, is SAVISQKPSRDICQRGTSLTIQCQVDSQVTMMFWYRQQPGQSLTLIATANQGSEATYESGFVIDKFPISRPNLTFSTLTVSNMSPEDSSIYLCSVEDPGRAALTEAFFGQGTRLTVV.

Only a few counts were recorded for this clonotype. The J gene is TRBJ2-3, the V gene TRBV6-2 or TRBV6-3; no clear D gene. Germline V gives CDR1 MNHEY, CDR2 SVGEGT. This CDR3 comprises 14 residues. V shed 4 bases and J shed 5 bases, with 13 bases lying between them. The CDR3 is CASSFLAGLDTQYF. CDR3 nucleotides: TGTGCCAGCAGTTTCCTTGCCGGGTTAGATACGCAGTATTTT.

This clonotype occurred a few times. The V and J genes are TRBV20-1 and TRBJ2-3; D gene ambiguous. The germline CDR1 and CDR2 sequences are DFQATT and SNEGSKA (reference sequence). This CDR3 comprises 12 residues. Trimming cost V 3 bases and J 2 bases, with 6 bases left between them. CDR3 residues: CSARSDTDTQYF. CDR3 bases: TGCAGTGCTAGGTCCGACACAGATACGCAGTATTTT.

The genes are TRBV20-1 and TRBJ2-1; D not resolved. The germline V gene has CDR1 DFQATT and CDR2 SNEGSKA (reference sequence). The CDR3 is 13 amino acids. V gave up 1 base and J gave up 2 bases, with 6 bases separating them. The CDR3 DNA follows: TGCAGTGCTAGAGGTAGGACCTACAATGAGCAGTTCTTC. This gives the protein CSARGRTYNEQFF.

This clonotype showed up many times. J is TRBJ2-1 and V is TRBV11-2; 10 nucleotides agree with TRBD2. CDR3 size: 15 residues. J lost 7 bases, V lost 2 bases, and 5 bases had no gene match. Germline values: CDR1 SGHAT, CDR2 FQNNGV. The CDR3 DNA reads as TGTGCCAGCAGCTTACTAGCGGGAGTGTGGAATGAGCAGTTCTTC. Translating it yields CASSLLAGVWNEQFF.

This clonotype was seen at least ten times. V is TRBV20-1 and J is TRBJ1-1, with TRBD1 as a possible D gene (5 bases). This CDR3 contains 13 residues. The germline V gene encodes CDR1 DFQATT and CDR2 SNEGSKA (reference sequence). Trimming removed 3 bases at V and 0 bases at J, with 8 bases between. CDR3 amino acids: CSARVGVNTEAFF. CDR3 DNA: TGCAGTGCTAGGGTAGGGGTGAACACTGAAGCTTTCTTT.

The chain couples TRBV29-1 to TRBJ2-3; 12 nucleotides line up with TRBD2. Germline values: CDR1 SQVTM, CDR2 ANQGSEA. Trimming removed 5 bases from V and 4 bases from J; junction bases left unmatched: 1. The CDR3 is 13 amino acids. The CDR3 loop is CSVRTSGADTQYF. CDR3 DNA sequence: TGCAGCGTTCGGACTAGCGGGGCAGATACGCAGTATTTT.

The table lists this clonotype with a few counts. The gene calls are TRBV9 and TRBJ2-3; D gene uncertain. Trimming left V 1 base short and J 0 bases short, with 6 bases between. This CDR3 spans 14 amino acids. Germline V lookup: CDR1 SGDLS, CDR2 YYNGEE. The CDR3 nucleotides read TGTGCCAGCAGCGTAAAGGGCAGCACAGATACGCAGTATTTT. Protein product: CASSVKGSTDTQYF.

The chain links TRBV4-2 to TRBJ2-3, with unresolved D. CDR1 LGHNA and CDR2 YNFKEQ come from the germline V gene. Trimming took off 0 bases at V and 0 bases at J, with 10 bases between the two ends. This CDR3 spans 16 amino acids. The CDR3: CASSQEVVGSTDTQYF. CDR3 nucleotide sequence: TGTGCCAGCAGCCAAGAGGTCGTCGGGAGCACAGATACGCAGTATTTT.

This clonotype was detected a few times. The chain recombines TRBV7-2 with TRBJ2-6; the D gene could be TRBD1 or TRBD2 (5 bases each). V lost 1 base and J lost 4, with 14 bases in between. The CDR3 totals 17 residues. Germline V gene sequence: CDR1 SGHTA, CDR2 FQGNSA. CDR3 coding DNA: TGTGCCAGCAGCTTAGTAGGGACCGCAGGAGGGGCCAACGTCCTGACTTTC. Encoded protein: CASSLVGTAGGANVLTF.

The table lists this clonotype with a few counts. The V and J genes are TRBV11-1 and TRBJ2-3; D call uncertain. The V end lost 4 bases, the J end lost 4 bases, and 12 bases lay between the germline ends. CDR3 length: 14 amino acids. Germline V gene data show CDR1 as SGHAT and CDR2 as FQDESV (reference sequence). The CDR3 nucleotides read TGTGCCAGCAGCTACACAATACAGCCAGATACGCAGTATTTT. Its translation is CASSYTIQPDTQYF.

V usage is TRBV15 and J usage is TRBJ2-3, with TRBD2 identical over 7 bases. CDR1 is LNHNV and CDR2 is YYDKDF in the germline V gene (reference sequence). The CDR3 extends over 16 amino acids. Losses at the gene ends were 0 bases for V and 2 bases for J; bases not matched to a gene: 5. The CDR3 reads CATSRDLAGTTDTQYF. CDR3 bases: TGTGCCACCAGCAGAGATTTAGCGGGCACCACAGATACGCAGTATTTT.

J is TRBJ2-7 and V is TRBV20-1; TRBD2 matches 13 bases. Germline values: CDR1 DFQATT, CDR2 SNEGSKA (reference sequence). The junction had 13 bases not matched to a gene; V was cut back by 2 bases and J by 0 bases. The CDR3 runs to 19 residues. CDR3 nucleotides: TGCAGTGCTAGATTAGCCTCCGGGACTAGCGGGGCCGCCTCCTACGAGCAGTACTTC. This encodes CSARLASGTSGAASYEQYF.

Only a few counts were recorded for this clonotype. This chain uses TRBV5-1 with TRBJ1-1, with 8 nucleotides matching TRBD1. Trimming cost V 2 bases and J 11 bases; bases outside gene matches: 8. From germline, CDR1 is SGHRS and CDR2 YFSETQ. The CDR3 has 13 residues. The CDR3 reads CASSLDRGWLAFF. The CDR3 DNA follows: TGCGCCAGCAGCTTAGACAGGGGATGGTTGGCTTTCTTT.

V usage is TRBV9 and J usage is TRBJ2-2; 8 positions match TRBD2. Trimming at V came to 0 bases and at J to 6 bases, leaving 4 bases not matched to a gene. The CDR3 has 15 amino acids. CDR1 and CDR2 (germline): SGDLS, YYNGEE. The CDR3 DNA is TGTGCCAGCAGCGTAGCCGGGGGGGGATCCGGGGAGCTGTTTTTT. Protein: CASSVAGGGSGELFF.

This clonotype was counted a few times. The J gene is TRBJ2-5, the V gene TRBV5-1; no clear D gene. The CDR3 runs to 14 residues. Germline V CDR1 and CDR2: SGHRS, YFSETQ. Trimming shortened V by 4 bases and J by 2 bases, and 12 bases separated the two germline ends. The CDR3 reads CASSPGRQQETQYF. The CDR3 bases are TGCGCCAGCAGCCCCGGCAGGCAGCAAGAGACCCAGTACTTC.

This chain uses TRBV7-6 with TRBJ2-3, with D perhaps being TRBD1 or TRBD2 (5 bases each). The CDR3 is 16 residues long. The germline gives CDR1 SGHVS, CDR2 FNYEAQ. The V end was cut by 4 bases, the J end by 1 base, with 15 bases between. CDR3: CASSSGADGGTDTQYF. CDR3 nucleotide sequence: TGTGCCAGCAGCTCTGGGGCGGACGGGGGCACAGATACGCAGTATTTT.